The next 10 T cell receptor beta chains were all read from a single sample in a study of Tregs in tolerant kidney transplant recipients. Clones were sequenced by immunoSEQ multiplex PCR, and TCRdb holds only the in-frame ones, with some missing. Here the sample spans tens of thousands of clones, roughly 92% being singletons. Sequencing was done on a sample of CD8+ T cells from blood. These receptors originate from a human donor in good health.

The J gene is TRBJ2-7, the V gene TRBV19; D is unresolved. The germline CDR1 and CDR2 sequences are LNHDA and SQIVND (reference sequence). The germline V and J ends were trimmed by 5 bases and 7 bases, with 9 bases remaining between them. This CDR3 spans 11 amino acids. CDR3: CASSFRSEQYF. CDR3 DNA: TGTGCCAGTAGTTTTAGATCAGAGCAGTACTTC.

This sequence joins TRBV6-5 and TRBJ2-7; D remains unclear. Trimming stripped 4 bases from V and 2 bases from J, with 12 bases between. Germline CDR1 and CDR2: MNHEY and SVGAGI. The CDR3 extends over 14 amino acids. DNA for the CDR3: TGTGCCAGCAGTTCCATTAGTGGGACCTACGAGCAGTACTTC. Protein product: CASSSISGTYEQYF.

Here the CDR3 DNA reads TGCAGCGTAGAACAGGGAATCGGGGAGCTGTTTTTT. This codes for CSVEQGIGELFF. The J gene is TRBJ2-2, the V gene TRBV29-1; D perhaps matches TRBD1 (6 bases). V was trimmed by 6 bases and J by 7 bases, leaving 12 bases between them. Germline values: CDR1 SQVTM, CDR2 ANQGSEA. This CDR3 comprises 12 residues.

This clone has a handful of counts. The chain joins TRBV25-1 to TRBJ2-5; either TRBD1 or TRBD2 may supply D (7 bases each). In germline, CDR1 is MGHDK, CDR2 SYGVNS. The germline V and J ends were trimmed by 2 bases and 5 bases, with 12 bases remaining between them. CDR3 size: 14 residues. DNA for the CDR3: TGTGCCAGCAGTGAAGGGCAGGGGGGGGAGACCCAGTACTTC. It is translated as CASSEGQGGETQYF.

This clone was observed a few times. CDR3 loop: CASSSGTANSPLHF. CDR3 nucleotides: TGTGCCAGCAGCTCCGGGACAGCCAATTCACCCCTCCACTTT. The J gene is TRBJ1-6, the V gene TRBV7-9; TRBD1 agrees at 7 bases. With V trimmed by 4 bases and J by 7 bases, 4 bases remained unmatched. Looked up from germline, CDR1 is SEHNR and CDR2 is FQNEAQ (reference sequence). The CDR3 has 14 residues.

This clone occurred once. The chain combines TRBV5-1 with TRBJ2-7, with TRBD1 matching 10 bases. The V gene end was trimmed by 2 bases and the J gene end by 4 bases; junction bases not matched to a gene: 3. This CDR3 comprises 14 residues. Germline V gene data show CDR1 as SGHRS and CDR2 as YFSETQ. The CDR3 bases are TGCGCCAGCAGCTTAGACAGGGGGCGTTACGAGCAGTACTTC. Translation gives CASSLDRGRYEQYF.

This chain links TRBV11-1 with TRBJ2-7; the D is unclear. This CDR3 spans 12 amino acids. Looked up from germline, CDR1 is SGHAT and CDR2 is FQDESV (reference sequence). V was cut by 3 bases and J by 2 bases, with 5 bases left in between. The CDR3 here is CASSFVPYEQYF. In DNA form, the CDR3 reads TGTGCCAGCAGCTTTGTTCCCTACGAGCAGTACTTC.

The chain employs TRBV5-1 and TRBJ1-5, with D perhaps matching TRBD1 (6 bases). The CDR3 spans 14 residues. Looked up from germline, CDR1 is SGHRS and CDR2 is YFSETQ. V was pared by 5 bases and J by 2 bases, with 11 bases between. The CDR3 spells CASSYEGGNQPQHF. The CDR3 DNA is TGCGCCAGCAGTTATGAGGGGGGCAATCAGCCCCAGCATTTT.

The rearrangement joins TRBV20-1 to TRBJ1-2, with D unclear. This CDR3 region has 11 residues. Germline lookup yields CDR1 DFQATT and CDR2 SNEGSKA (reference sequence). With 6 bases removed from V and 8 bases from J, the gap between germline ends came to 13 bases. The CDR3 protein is CSALPGLGYTF. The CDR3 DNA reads TGCAGTGCCCTACCCGGCCTGGGCTACACCTTC.

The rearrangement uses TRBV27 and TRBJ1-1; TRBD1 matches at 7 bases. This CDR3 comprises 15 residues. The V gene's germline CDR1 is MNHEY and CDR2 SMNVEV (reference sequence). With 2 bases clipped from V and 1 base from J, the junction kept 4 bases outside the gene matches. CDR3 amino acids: CASSLVYRGNTEAFF. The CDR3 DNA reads TGTGCCAGCAGTTTAGTGTACAGGGGGAACACTGAAGCTTTCTTT.